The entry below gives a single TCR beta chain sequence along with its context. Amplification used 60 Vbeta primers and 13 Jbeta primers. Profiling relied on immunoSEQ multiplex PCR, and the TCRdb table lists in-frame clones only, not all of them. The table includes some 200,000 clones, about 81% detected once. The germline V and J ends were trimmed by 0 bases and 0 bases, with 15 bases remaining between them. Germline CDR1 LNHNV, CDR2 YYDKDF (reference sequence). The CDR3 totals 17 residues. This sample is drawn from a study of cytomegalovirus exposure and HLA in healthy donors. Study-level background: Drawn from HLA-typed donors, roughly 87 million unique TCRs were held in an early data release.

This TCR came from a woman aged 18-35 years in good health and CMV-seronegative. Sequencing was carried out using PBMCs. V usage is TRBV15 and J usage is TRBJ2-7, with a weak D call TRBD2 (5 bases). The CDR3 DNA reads TGTGCCACCAGCAGAGAACGCCGAGAGGGCCGCTCCTACGAGCAGTACTTC. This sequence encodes CATSRERREGRSYEQYF.